This T cell receptor (beta chain) was identified during a study of blood T cell repertoires in COVID-19. Overall study: Samples came from the United States, Italy and Spain, spanning acute and convalescent COVID-19. Sample material is recorded as cDNA or gDNA derived from T cells, B-cell-depleted T cells, or PBMCs.

In the source study's methods: Amplification from reference gene primers served as the basis for estimated nucleated cell counts. The repertoire was sequenced with immunoSEQ multiplex PCR; TCRdb's copy has only in-frame clones and lacks some. Clonal size and the V and J genes are those of that table, whereas D and trimming came from the DNA. The sample lists 150,000 to 200,000 clones, approximately 82% occurring once. Sequencing was done on a sample of peripheral blood. This TCR derives from a woman older than 75 with active or convalescent COVID-19.

CDR3 loop: CASGSTGVKEDTIYF. The CDR3 DNA reads as TGTGCCAGCGGAAGTACAGGGGTAAAGGAGGACACCATATATTTT. J is TRBJ1-3 and V is TRBV18; TRBD1 matches 7 bases. The CDR3 extends over 15 amino acids. Germline lookup yields CDR1 KGHSH and CDR2 LQKENI. Trimming took 8 bases from V and 8 from J; bases not matched to a gene: 15.